The sequence of this T cell receptor beta chain was determined in a study of siplizumab effects on memory and regulatory T cells. Study conclusions and caveats: Alloreactive clones mapping to unstimulated subsets formed only a minor fraction. In controls, approximately 28% of mappable alloreactive CD4+ clones were Treg-derived on average, versus roughly 69% with siplizumab.

TCRdb's table, derived via immunoSEQ multiplex PCR, lists solely in-frame clones and lacks some. The sample yields about 85,000 clones, roughly 94% seen once. The CDR3 runs to 15 residues. Trimming cost V 3 bases and J 4 bases; bases outside gene matches: 5. Germline V gene sequence: CDR1 MGHRA, CDR2 YSYEKL. To note about this clone: What it binds is not known.

Sequenced material: CD8+ T cells sorted from blood. This TCR was sampled from a human donor in good health. The V gene is TRBV4-1, the J gene TRBJ2-5; 10 bases map to TRBD1. CDR3 nucleotide sequence: TGCGCCAGCAGCCATCCCGGGACAGGGGTAGAGACCCAGTACTTC. It specifies CASSHPGTGVETQYF.